A single sample gave rise to the 21 T cell receptor beta chains below, sequenced in a study of high-grade serous ovarian cancer treatment subgroups. The tumor samples were collected prior to definitive surgery or chemotherapy. Measured with immunoSEQ multiplex PCR; TCRdb has only the in-frame clones, and not every one. This sample has around 8,000 clones; 72% occur once, and the top ten carry about 5%. Input material: tumor tissue. Every receptor here comes from a human donor with high-grade serous ovarian cancer.

The chain recombines TRBV6-4 with TRBJ2-3, with D possibly being TRBD2 (5 bases). CDR3 size: 16 residues. The germline V gene encodes CDR1 MRHNA and CDR2 SNTAGT. Trimming took off 7 bases at V and 0 bases at J, with 17 bases between the two ends. CDR3 protein: CASKEPRDDSTDTQYF. CDR3 sequence (DNA): TGTGCCAGCAAAGAACCCCGGGATGACAGCACAGATACGCAGTATTTT.

This chain uses TRBV27 with TRBJ2-1; tentatively, D is TRBD2 (5 bases). Germline values: CDR1 MNHEY, CDR2 SMNVEV (reference sequence). V shed 5 bases and J shed 2 bases, with 19 bases lying between them. The CDR3 covers 17 residues. This chain's CDR3 is CASSLRPFWETYNEQFF. The CDR3 nucleotides read TGTGCCAGCAGTCTACGCCCCTTTTGGGAGACCTACAATGAGCAGTTCTTC.

In this sample, this clone turned up once. V and J are TRBV7-9 and TRBJ2-3, with TRBD1 as a possible D gene (5 bases). Germline V CDR1 and CDR2: SEHNR, FQNEAQ (reference sequence). CDR3 length equals 15 residues. The germline V and J ends were trimmed by 1 base and 6 bases, with 14 bases remaining between them. CDR3 protein: CASSLERGRIDTQYF. The CDR3 region has the DNA TGTGCCAGCAGCTTAGAAAGGGGCAGAATCGATACGCAGTATTTT.

In its sample, this clone was seen once. The CDR3 protein is CASSFDRGRYEQYF. The CDR3 coding sequence is TGTGCCAGCAGTTTCGACAGGGGTCGGTACGAGCAGTACTTC. The V and J genes are TRBV27 and TRBJ2-7; TRBD1 agrees at 8 bases. There are 14 residues in the CDR3. V shed 3 bases, J shed 4 bases, and the junction held 5 bases outside the gene matches. CDR1 MNHEY and CDR2 SMNVEV come from the germline V gene (reference sequence).

This clone appeared a few times. The V gene is TRBV28, the J gene TRBJ1-2; D unresolved. The V end was cut by 2 bases, the J end by 4 bases, with 8 bases between. The CDR3 length is 13 residues. Germline V lookup: CDR1 MDHEN, CDR2 SYDVKM. DNA for the CDR3: TGTGCCAGCAGTTTACGGTCCGGCTATGGCTACACCTTC. This codes for CASSLRSGYGYTF.

The rearrangement uses TRBV28 and TRBJ1-1; D gene unclear. The germline V gene encodes CDR1 MDHEN and CDR2 SYDVKM. With 6 bases removed from V and 1 base from J, the gap between germline ends came to 3 bases. The CDR3 runs 11 residues. CDR3 amino acids: CASRGNTEAFF. The CDR3 DNA reads TGTGCCAGCAGGGGGAACACTGAAGCTTTCTTT.

J is TRBJ1-4 and V is TRBV7-9, with D unclear. V lost 8 bases to trimming and J lost 0 bases, with 13 bases between them. This CDR3 spans 15 amino acids. Germline V gene lookup returns CDR1 SEHNR and CDR2 FQNEAQ (reference sequence). The DNA for the CDR3 is TGTGCCAGCGCTACCCCAAGAACAACTAATGAAAAACTGTTTTTT. Translating it yields CASATPRTTNEKLFF.

The chain has TRBV7-2 and TRBJ2-1, with 13 bases aligning to TRBD2. This CDR3 is 15 amino acids long. V lost 5 bases, J lost 5 bases, and 3 bases stayed unmatched. Germline V gene sequence: CDR1 SGHTA, CDR2 FQGNSA. CDR3 amino acids: CASSMGLAGNNEQFF. CDR3 bases: TGTGCCAGCAGCATGGGACTAGCGGGAAACAATGAGCAGTTCTTC.

The chain links TRBV7-3 to TRBJ2-7, with D perhaps given as TRBD1 or TRBD2 (6 bases each). V dropped 3 bases and J dropped 4 bases, with 16 bases sitting between them. The CDR3 consists of 15 residues. Germline CDR1 is SGHTA and CDR2 is FQGTGA. CDR3 residues: CASSFGGGEGYEQYF. CDR3 coding DNA: TGTGCCAGCAGCTTTGGAGGGGGAGAGGGGTACGAGCAGTACTTC.

This sequence joins TRBV27 and TRBJ2-5; 10 bases fit TRBD2. The CDR3 loop spans 15 amino acids. CDR1 and CDR2 (germline): MNHEY, SMNVEV (reference sequence). V lost 6 bases, J lost 2 bases, and 6 bases stayed unmatched. CDR3 sequence: CASRLAGRLQETQYF. As DNA, the CDR3 is TGTGCCAGCAGACTAGCGGGGCGACTTCAAGAGACCCAGTACTTC.

The chain employs TRBV28 and TRBJ2-3; D is uncertain. The CDR3 spans 14 residues. Germline V CDR1 and CDR2: MDHEN, SYDVKM. With 3 bases removed from V and 4 bases from J, the gap between germline ends came to 11 bases. The CDR3 spells CASSFGSLPDTQYF. In DNA, the CDR3 is TGTGCCAGCAGTTTCGGGTCCCTGCCAGATACGCAGTATTTT.

The chain is built from TRBV19 and TRBJ2-2; no clear D gene. The CDR3 extends over 16 amino acids. Trimming cost V 5 bases and J 6 bases, with 19 bases left between them. Germline loops: CDR1 LNHDA, CDR2 SQIVND (reference sequence). This CDR3 is CASSSRLSSRAGELFF. CDR3 coding DNA: TGTGCCAGTAGTTCCCGACTGTCGTCAAGGGCCGGGGAGCTGTTTTTT.

The rearrangement uses TRBV7-9 and TRBJ2-7, with D unresolved. The V end was cut by 4 bases, the J end by 3 bases, with 13 bases between. The V gene's germline CDR1 is SEHNR and CDR2 FQNEAQ (reference sequence). CDR3 length: 14 amino acids. In nucleotides, the CDR3 is TGTGCCAGCAGCTCCCCCTCTAGGGTCTACGAGCAGTACTTC. It specifies CASSSPSRVYEQYF.

Points on this clone: At one of its ends the junction is not consistent with the germline gene, which may arise from a read error. V gene TRBV5-1 combines with J gene TRBJ2-3, with 15 bases lining up with TRBD2. This CDR3 is built from 17 residues. Germline lookup yields CDR1 SGHRS and CDR2 YFSETQ. CDR3 DNA: TGCACCAGCAGGTCCGGGACTAGCGGGAGGTTGGCAGATACGCAGTATTTT. Translation: CTSRSGTSGRLADTQYF.

The chain carries TRBV12-5 and TRBJ2-2; 14 bases map to TRBD2. Germline CDR1 and CDR2: LGHNT and FRNRAP. The CDR3 totals 18 residues. V gave up 4 bases and J gave up 4 bases; unmatched junction bases: 8. CDR3 residues: CASGSPGLAGAGTGELFF. The DNA of the CDR3 is TGTGCTAGTGGTTCCCCGGGACTAGCGGGAGCGGGCACCGGGGAGCTGTTTTTT.

The chain links TRBV7-3 to TRBJ2-4; D call uncertain. Germline lookup yields CDR1 SGHTA and CDR2 FQGTGA. The CDR3 extends over 14 amino acids. V was shortened by 2 bases and J by 0 bases, with 5 bases between the two germline ends. The DNA of the CDR3 is TGTGCCAGCAGCTTAGCGACAGCCAAAAACATTCAGTACTTC. Translated, it gives CASSLATAKNIQYF. The variable domain in full, completed from reference TRBV7-3 and TRBJ2-4, reads GAGVSQTPSNKVTEKGKYVELRCDPISGHTALYWYRQSLGQGPEFLIYFQGTGAADDSGLPNDRFFAVRPEGSVSTLKIQRTERGDSAVYLCASSLATAKNIQYFGAGTRLSVL.

The gene calls are TRBV28 and TRBJ2-4; the D is unclear. The CDR3 runs 15 residues. Germline CDR1 reads MDHEN; CDR2 reads SYDVKM. The ends were cut back, 10 bases at V and 0 bases at J, with 16 bases in the middle. CDR3: CATARAQLAKNIQYF. The CDR3 region has the DNA TGTGCCACAGCCCGGGCGCAGCTAGCCAAAAACATTCAGTACTTC.

The chain is built from TRBV5-1 and TRBJ2-2; TRBD2 is a possible D gene (7 bases). In germline, CDR1 is SGHRS, CDR2 YFSETQ. V gave up 5 bases and J gave up 5 bases, with 10 bases separating them. The length of the CDR3 is 13 residues. The CDR3 DNA follows: TGCGCCAGCAGTAAGGGGGGGACCGGGGAGCTGTTTTTT. This gives the protein CASSKGGTGELFF.

This chain uses TRBV11-3 with TRBJ1-2, with TRBD1 as a possible D gene (6 bases). Between the trimmed V and J ends, which lost 5 bases and 0 bases, there was a span of 13 bases. CDR1 SGHNT and CDR2 YENEEA come from the germline V gene. CDR3 size: 15 residues. The CDR3 loop reads CASSALGTPNYGYTF. The CDR3 region has the DNA TGTGCCAGCAGCGCCCTCGGGACACCTAACTATGGCTACACCTTC. The full variable domain, rest sourced from reference TRBV11-3 and TRBJ1-2, is EAGVVQSPRYKIIEKKQPVAFWCNPISGHNTLYWYLQNLGQGPELLIRYENEEAVDDSQLPKDRFSAERLKGVDSTLKIQPAELGDSAVYLCASSALGTPNYGYTFGSGTRLTVV.

This chain joins TRBV7-9 and TRBJ1-2; TRBD1 is a possible D gene (6 bases). Germline V lookup: CDR1 SEHNR, CDR2 FQNEAQ (reference sequence). Trimming took off 1 base at V and 3 bases at J, with 9 bases between the two ends. The CDR3 consists of 14 residues. Here the CDR3 DNA reads TGTGCCAGCAGCTTAGGGGGGGCCTACTATGGCTACACCTTC. Translating it yields CASSLGGAYYGYTF.

The V gene is TRBV19, the J gene TRBJ2-2; 8 bases match TRBD1. CDR1 is LNHDA and CDR2 is SQIVND in the germline V gene (reference sequence). The ends lost 6 bases at V and 15 bases at J; junction bases unmatched: 6. The CDR3 contains 11 residues. The CDR3 DNA reads TGTGCCAGTAGCGGACAGGGAGAGTTGTTTTTT. It yields the protein CASSGQGELFF.